The rows below give T cell receptor beta chains drawn from one sample of a study of cytomegalovirus exposure and HLA in healthy donors. Data came from immunoSEQ multiplex PCR; TCRdb stores just in-frame clones and leaves some out. Of some 210,000 clones in the sample, approximately 87% were seen once. Specimen: PBMCs. The receptors were sampled from a man younger than 45 in good health and CMV-seronegative. Each CDR3 is given with its conserved first and last residue. D genes are given only for firm matches. Size tells how often a clone was seen (once, few, many) or the class of an expanded clone, and some rows leave it out.

abundance: NA
j_gene: TRBJ2-7
d_gene: NA
v_gene: TRBV4-1
CDR3aa: CASSQEPRGSSYEQYF
CDR3nt: TGCGCCAGCAGCCAAGAACCCCGCGGAAGCTCCTACGAGCAGTACTTC

abundance: few
j_gene: TRBJ2-4
d_gene: NA
v_gene: TRBV21-1
CDR3aa: CAIRGQKNIQYF
CDR3nt: TGTGCCATCAGGGGACAAAAAAACATTCAGTACTTC

abundance: NA
j_gene: TRBJ2-1
d_gene: NA
v_gene: TRBV4-2
CDR3aa: CASSQEGPGTQYNEQFF
CDR3nt: TGTGCCAGCAGCCAAGAGGGACCCGGGACTCAATACAATGAGCAGTTCTTC

abundance: NA
j_gene: TRBJ2-3
d_gene: TRBD1
v_gene: TRBV7-2
CDR3aa: CASSLPQGASDTQYF
CDR3nt: TGTGCCAGCAGCCTACCACAGGGGGCCTCAGATACGCAGTATTTT

abundance: NA
j_gene: TRBJ1-1
d_gene: NA
v_gene: TRBV28
CDR3aa: CLTVRNTEAFF
CDR3nt: TGTCTGACAGTCCGGAACACTGAAGCTTTCTTT

abundance: NA
j_gene: TRBJ2-3
d_gene: TRBD2
v_gene: TRBV28
CDR3aa: CASSWGRVQAEYF
CDR3nt: TGTGCCAGCAGTTGGGGGAGGGTCCAAGCAGAGTATTTT

abundance: few
j_gene: TRBJ1-1
d_gene: NA
v_gene: TRBV30
CDR3aa: CAWNRQGIGEAFF
CDR3nt: TGTGCCTGGAACCGTCAGGGTATTGGGGAAGCTTTCTTT

abundance: NA
j_gene: TRBJ1-2
d_gene: TRBD1
v_gene: TRBV7-9
CDR3aa: CASSSPTGGFYGYTF
CDR3nt: TGTGCCAGCAGCTCCCCGACAGGGGGCTTCTATGGCTACACCTTC

abundance: NA
j_gene: TRBJ2-1
d_gene: TRBD2
v_gene: TRBV4-2
CDR3aa: CASSQGGLADYNEQFF
CDR3nt: TGTGCCAGCAGCCAAGGGGGCCTAGCGGACTACAATGAGCAGTTCTTC

abundance: NA
j_gene: TRBJ2-3
d_gene: NA
v_gene: TRBV2
CDR3aa: CASMGEAGRADTQYF
CDR3nt: TGTGCCAGCATGGGGGAGGCAGGGCGCGCAGATACGCAGTATTTT

abundance: NA
j_gene: TRBJ2-1
d_gene: TRBD2
v_gene: TRBV30
CDR3aa: CAWSPGLSINEQFF
CDR3nt: TGTGCCTGGAGTCCGGGACTATCTATCAATGAGCAGTTCTTC

abundance: NA
j_gene: TRBJ1-3
d_gene: NA
v_gene: TRBV18
CDR3aa: CASSISGEGNTIYF
CDR3nt: TGTGCCAGCTCAATCTCGGGAGAGGGAAACACCATATATTTT

abundance: once
j_gene: TRBJ2-4
d_gene: NA
v_gene: TRBV6-6
CDR3aa: CASRGGAGDKNSQYF
CDR3nt: TGTGCCAGCAGGGGTGGGGCAGGGGACAAAAACAGTCAGTACTTC

abundance: NA
j_gene: TRBJ1-2
d_gene: TRBD1
v_gene: TRBV7-8
CDR3aa: CASSLARRQGVGYGYTF
CDR3nt: TGTGCCAGCAGCTTAGCCCGGAGACAGGGTGTAGGCTATGGCTACACCTTC

abundance: NA
j_gene: TRBJ1-6
d_gene: NA
v_gene: TRBV27
CDR3aa: CASSMRDSPLHF
CDR3nt: TGTGCCAGCAGCATGCGGGATTCACCCCTCCACTTT

abundance: few
j_gene: TRBJ2-7
d_gene: NA
v_gene: TRBV2
CDR3aa: CASSAVGAGMYEQYF
CDR3nt: TGTGCCAGCAGTGCTGTGGGGGCCGGAATGTACGAGCAGTACTTC

abundance: NA
j_gene: TRBJ2-7
d_gene: NA
v_gene: TRBV5-1
CDR3aa: CASSLVAIAHEQYF
CDR3nt: TGCGCCAGCAGCTTGGTGGCCATCGCCCACGAGCAGTACTTC

abundance: NA
j_gene: TRBJ2-1
d_gene: TRBD2
v_gene: TRBV4-2
CDR3aa: CASSQVTSGGHQNNEQFF
CDR3nt: TGTGCCAGCAGCCAAGTGACTAGCGGGGGCCACCAAAACAATGAGCAGTTCTTC

abundance: NA
j_gene: TRBJ2-7
d_gene: TRBD2
v_gene: TRBV4-2
CDR3aa: CASSQEVAGLAHEQYF
CDR3nt: TGTGCCAGCAGCCAAGAAGTCGCGGGACTAGCCCACGAGCAGTACTTC

abundance: NA
j_gene: TRBJ2-5
d_gene: NA
v_gene: TRBV6-5
CDR3aa: CASRASERETQYF
CDR3nt: TGTGCCAGCAGGGCTTCGGAGCGAGAGACCCAGTACTTC

abundance: NA
j_gene: TRBJ2-7
d_gene: NA
v_gene: TRBV5-4
CDR3aa: CASSLSLPSYEQYF
CDR3nt: TGTGCCAGCAGCTTGTCCCTCCCCTCCTACGAGCAGTACTTC

abundance: NA
j_gene: TRBJ2-1
d_gene: NA
v_gene: TRBV27
CDR3aa: CASSLGGAPSYNEQFF
CDR3nt: TGTGCCAGCAGTTTGGGCGGGGCCCCCTCCTACAATGAGCAGTTCTTC

abundance: once
j_gene: TRBJ1-2
d_gene: NA
v_gene: TRBV19
CDR3aa: CASSGGDTPVGYGYTF
CDR3nt: TGTGCCAGTAGTGGGGGGGACACTCCGGTCGGGTATGGCTACACCTTC

abundance: few
j_gene: TRBJ1-6
d_gene: TRBD1
v_gene: TRBV19
CDR3aa: CASSRGQGNNNSPLHF
CDR3nt: TGTGCCAGTAGTCGGGGACAGGGGAATAATAATTCACCCCTCCACTTT

abundance: NA
j_gene: TRBJ2-1
d_gene: TRBD1
v_gene: TRBV6-5
CDR3aa: CASSYSGQGALGQFF
CDR3nt: TGTGCCAGCAGTTACTCGGGACAGGGGGCTTTAGGGCAGTTCTTC

abundance: few
j_gene: TRBJ1-4
d_gene: NA
v_gene: TRBV7-9
CDR3aa: CASSSGEKLFF
CDR3nt: TGTGCCAGCAGTTCGGGGGAAAAACTGTTTTTT

abundance: NA
j_gene: TRBJ2-3
d_gene: TRBD2
v_gene: TRBV6-6
CDR3aa: CASSHPSGGARDTQYF
CDR3nt: TGTGCCAGCAGTCACCCTAGCGGGGGGGCTAGAGATACGCAGTATTTT

abundance: NA
j_gene: TRBJ1-4
d_gene: NA
v_gene: TRBV18
CDR3aa: CASSVTVNEKLFF
CDR3nt: TGTGCCAGCTCAGTCACAGTTAATGAAAAACTGTTTTTT

abundance: NA
j_gene: TRBJ1-3
d_gene: NA
v_gene: TRBV7-9
CDR3aa: CASSRMAQDARALSF
CDR3nt: TGTGCCAGCAGCCGGATGGCTCAAGACGCTAGAGCCTTATCTTTT

abundance: NA
j_gene: TRBJ2-7
d_gene: NA
v_gene: TRBV28
CDR3aa: CASSSGDYEQYF
CDR3nt: TGTGCCAGCTCGTCAGGGGATTACGAGCAGTACTTC

abundance: NA
j_gene: TRBJ2-7
d_gene: NA
v_gene: TRBV4-3
CDR3aa: CASSQVHGVYEQYF
CDR3nt: TGCGCCAGCAGCCAAGTCCACGGGGTTTACGAGCAGTACTTC

abundance: NA
j_gene: TRBJ1-2
d_gene: NA
v_gene: TRBV5-1
CDR3aa: CASSLGSQNYGYTF
CDR3nt: TGCGCCAGCAGCTTGGGATCCCAGAACTATGGCTACACCTTC

abundance: NA
j_gene: TRBJ1-4
d_gene: NA
v_gene: TRBV19
CDR3aa: CASSNRRGPQPGEKLFF
CDR3nt: TGTGCCAGTAGTAACCGCAGGGGCCCCCAACCCGGTGAAAAACTGTTTTTT

abundance: NA
j_gene: TRBJ1-2
d_gene: TRBD1
v_gene: TRBV28
CDR3aa: CASTTPGQGYYGYTF
CDR3nt: TGTGCCAGCACCACCCCGGGACAGGGGTACTATGGCTACACCTTC